These 30 T cell receptor beta chains share one sample of origin, sequenced in a study of CD8+CD57+ T cells in acquired aplastic anemia. TCR beta VDJ combinations and CDR3 sequences were profiled from genomic DNA. TCRdb reprocessed the reads via MiXCR and lists one record per CDR3 protein. The sample lists 42,000 or so distinct CDR3 sequences, 68% occurring once. Sequenced input: sorted CD4+, CD8+, or CD8+CD57+ T cells (not recorded which) from PBMCs. All receptors derive from a human donor in good health, serving as a control.

Comment on this clonotype: The junction differs from germline at one of its ends, possibly a read error. V and J are TRBV10-3 and TRBJ2-5; TRBD2 aligns across 13 bases. The CDR3 loop spans 12 amino acids. Germline CDR1 ENHRY, CDR2 SYGVKD. As DNA, the CDR3 is TGTGCCATCAGCGGGACTAGCGGGACCCGGTACTTC. This encodes CAISGTSGTRYF.

This clonotype occurred many times. This chain joins TRBV5-4 and TRBJ1-3; D possibly corresponds to TRBD1 (5 bases). V dropped 3 bases and J dropped 0 bases, with 13 bases sitting between them. Germline V lookup: CDR1 SGHNT, CDR2 YYREEE (reference sequence). This CDR3 is built from 16 residues. CDR3: CASSYGDFVSGNTIYF. The CDR3 DNA reads as TGTGCCAGCAGCTACGGGGACTTCGTCTCTGGAAACACCATATATTTT.

This clonotype was recorded once. This chain joins TRBV2 and TRBJ1-5, with 9 bases fitting TRBD1. Germline V CDR1 and CDR2: SNHLY, FYNNEI. The CDR3 runs to 13 residues. V gave up 5 bases and J gave up 7 bases; unmatched junction bases: 3. CDR3 coding DNA: TGTGCCAGCAGTAAAACAGGGGGCCAGCCCCAGCATTTT. Its protein product is CASSKTGGQPQHF.

J is TRBJ1-2 and V is TRBV29-1, with no clear D. Germline V gene sequence: CDR1 SQVTM, CDR2 ANQGSEA. The CDR3 is 12 residues long. The V gene lost 4 bases and the J gene lost 4 bases, with 10 bases spanning the gap. CDR3 in amino acids: CSVVTDIYGYTF. The CDR3 DNA reads TGCAGCGTTGTCACAGACATCTATGGCTACACCTTC.

V and J are TRBV19 and TRBJ1-1; possible D gene TRBD1, 5 bases. Per germline, CDR1 LNHDA and CDR2 SQIVND (reference sequence). V lost 6 bases and J lost 0, with 8 bases in between. The CDR3 runs 13 residues. In DNA form, the CDR3 reads TGTGCCAGTAGCACGGGGGTGAACACTGAAGCTTTCTTT. This translates into CASSTGVNTEAFF. The variable domain in full, with the rest retrieved from reference TRBV19 and TRBJ1-1, is DGGITQSPKYLFRKEGQNVTLSCEQNLNHDAMYWYRQDPGQGLRLIYYSQIVNDFQKGDIAEGYSVSREKKESFPLTVTSAQKNPTAFYLCASSTGVNTEAFFGQGTRLTVV.

The table lists this clonotype with a count of one. V gene TRBV2 combines with J gene TRBJ2-6, with D possibly TRBD1 on 6 matching bases. Germline values: CDR1 SNHLY, CDR2 FYNNEI. Trimming stripped 6 bases from V and 2 bases from J, with 11 bases between. This CDR3 has 15 amino acids. The CDR3 sequence is CASSDTGPGANVLTF. The CDR3 nucleotides read TGTGCCAGCAGCGACACAGGGCCTGGGGCCAACGTCCTGACTTTC.

The rearrangement links TRBV10-3 to TRBJ2-7, with 9 bases matching TRBD2. The germline CDR1 and CDR2 sequences are ENHRY and SYGVKD. Losses at the gene ends were 6 bases for V and 5 bases for J; bases not matched to a gene: 8. CDR3 length: 14 residues. CDR3 DNA sequence: TGTGCCATCAGATTTAGCGGGAGTATCCACGAGCAGTACTTC. It codes for CAIRFSGSIHEQYF.

This clonotype appeared many times. The rearrangement uses TRBV4-3 and TRBJ1-6; possible D gene TRBD1, 5 bases. Trimming left V 4 bases short and J 6 bases short, with 10 bases between. This CDR3 has 14 residues. Germline V gives CDR1 LGHNA, CDR2 YSLEER. The CDR3 DNA sequence: TGCGCCAGCAGCCCCGGCAGGGCTAATTCACCCCTCCACTTT. Amino acid sequence: CASSPGRANSPLHF.

This clonotype has a count of ten or more. J is TRBJ2-1 and V is TRBV5-1; D possibly corresponds to TRBD2 (5 bases). Germline-derived CDR1 and CDR2 are SGHRS and YFSETQ. With 1 base removed from V and 5 bases from J, the gap between germline ends came to 10 bases. The CDR3 is made up of 14 amino acids. CDR3 region: CASSLTGWNNEQFF. In DNA form, the CDR3 reads TGCGCCAGCAGCTTGACGGGGTGGAACAATGAGCAGTTCTTC.

This clonotype was detected a few times. The chain uses TRBV15 and TRBJ2-1, with 10 bases aligning to TRBD1. This CDR3 spans 14 amino acids. Looked up from germline, CDR1 is LNHNV and CDR2 is YYDKDF (reference sequence). V gave up 8 bases and J gave up 8 bases; unmatched junction bases: 9. As DNA, the CDR3 is TGTGCCACCTTGTTGGACAGGGGGAGGTATGAGCAGTTCTTC. This sequence encodes CATLLDRGRYEQFF.

This clonotype was detected ten times or more. This chain links TRBV6-8 with TRBJ2-5, with D uncertain. This CDR3 region has 14 residues. Trimming stripped 0 bases from V and 4 bases from J, with 9 bases between. Germline V gene lookup returns CDR1 MNHGY and CDR2 SAAAGT. The CDR3 loop reads CASSYSTWVETQYF. DNA of the CDR3: TGTGCCAGCAGTTACTCGACATGGGTAGAGACCCAGTACTTC.

The rearrangement joins TRBV4-3 to TRBJ1-2; tentative D call: TRBD1 (5 bases). V was shortened by 4 bases and J by 4 bases, with 16 bases between the two germline ends. CDR1 is LGHNA, CDR2 YSLEER, per germline. The CDR3 length is 15 residues. The CDR3 loop reads CASSRTQGGGYGYTF. The DNA for the CDR3 is TGCGCCAGCAGCCGCACCCAGGGCGGGGGCTATGGCTACACCTTC.

Notes on this clonotype: Mismatch with germline at one junction end may stem from a read error. The chain is built from TRBV7-9 and TRBJ1-2; D not resolved. The length of the CDR3 is 13 residues. Per the germline V gene, CDR1 is SEHNR and CDR2 is FQNEAQ (reference sequence). CDR3 region: CASSLTVDYGYTF. CDR3 DNA: TGCGCCAGCAGCTTGACGGTCGACTATGGCTACACCTTC.

V and J are TRBV7-2 and TRBJ2-5; D is unclear. Germline CDR1 reads SGHTA; CDR2 reads FQGNSA. CDR3 size: 13 residues. V dropped 2 bases and J dropped 2 bases, with 6 bases sitting between them. CDR3 bases: TGTGCCAGCAGCTTAAGTCAGCAAGAGACCCAGTACTTC. As protein: CASSLSQQETQYF.

This clonotype came up once. The V call is TRBV29-1, the J call TRBJ2-5; 9 bases line up with TRBD2. Germline V gives CDR1 SQVTM, CDR2 ANQGSEA. V was clipped by 6 bases and J by 5 bases; unmatched bases: 7. CDR3 size: 13 residues. The CDR3 coding sequence is TGCAGCGTCGGCGGGGGGGCCCTGGAGACCCAGTACTTC. Protein product: CSVGGGALETQYF.

This clonotype was seen a few times. The genes are TRBV10-3 and TRBJ2-7; perhaps TRBD1 as D (6 bases). The CDR3 contains 15 residues. CDR1 and CDR2 (germline): ENHRY, SYGVKD. V lost 8 bases, J lost 2 bases, and 19 bases lay in between. The CDR3 is CAIGPKPGQAYEQYF. CDR3 bases: TGTGCCATCGGCCCTAAACCGGGACAAGCCTACGAGCAGTACTTC.

V is TRBV20-1 and J is TRBJ2-1; 13 nucleotides line up with TRBD2. Germline lookup yields CDR1 DFQATT and CDR2 SNEGSKA (reference sequence). This CDR3 contains 18 residues. With 0 bases clipped from V and 4 bases from J, the junction kept 9 bases outside the gene matches. The CDR3 loop reads CSARDMGATSGGYNEQFF. DNA of the CDR3: TGCAGTGCTAGAGATATGGGGGCGACTAGCGGGGGGTACAATGAGCAGTTCTTC.

This clonotype was observed many times. This chain connects TRBV27 to TRBJ1-1, with 8 bases aligning to TRBD1. The CDR3 is made up of 14 amino acids. The germline gives CDR1 MNHEY, CDR2 SMNVEV (reference sequence). V dropped 3 bases and J dropped 7; count of bases not matched to a gene: 7. In DNA form, the CDR3 reads TGTGCCAGCAGTTTGACAGGGGTCCAAGGTGAAGCTTTCTTT. It is translated as CASSLTGVQGEAFF.

The chain joins TRBV19 to TRBJ1-5; tentatively, D is TRBD1 (6 bases). The CDR3 consists of 17 residues. V was clipped by 4 bases and J by 0 bases, with 16 bases between them. CDR1 and CDR2 (germline): LNHDA, SQIVND (reference sequence). The CDR3, as DNA: TGTGCCAGTAGTAAACAGGGAGGGCTTGGTAGCAATCAGCCCCAGCATTTT. Protein sequence: CASSKQGGLGSNQPQHF.

The V call is TRBV10-3, the J call TRBJ2-7; 9 positions agree with TRBD1. The V gene's germline CDR1 is ENHRY and CDR2 SYGVKD. CDR3 length: 13 amino acids. Trimming at V came to 9 bases and at J to 2 bases, leaving 5 bases not matched to a gene. This CDR3 is CAIRDRVAYEQYF. The CDR3 DNA reads as TGTGCCATTAGGGACAGGGTGGCCTACGAGCAGTACTTC.

This sequence joins TRBV12-3 or TRBV12-4 and TRBJ2-7, with 10 bases that match TRBD1. The CDR3 extends over 14 amino acids. The ends lost 6 bases at V and 3 bases at J; junction bases unmatched: 5. The CDR3 DNA sequence: TGTGCCAGCAGACCGGGACAGGGGATCTACGAGCAGTACTTC. Protein sequence: CASRPGQGIYEQYF.

This clonotype occurred once. The rearrangement uses TRBV19 and TRBJ2-7, with D possibly TRBD1 on 5 matching bases. The CDR3 has 11 amino acids. V lost 1 base and J lost 7, with 5 bases in between. CDR1 is LNHDA, CDR2 SQIVND, per germline (reference sequence). The CDR3 loop reads CASSIGTEQYF. CDR3 sequence (DNA): TGTGCCAGTAGTATAGGGACAGAGCAGTACTTC.

This chain joins TRBV5-1 and TRBJ2-1; D gene unclear. The CDR3 spans 14 residues. CDR1 is SGHRS, CDR2 YFSETQ, per germline. The V end was cut by 0 bases, the J end by 2 bases, with 6 bases between. CDR3 in DNA: TGCGCCAGCAGCTTGGGAGGACCCTACAATGAGCAGTTCTTC. Protein product: CASSLGGPYNEQFF.

J is TRBJ2-7 and V is TRBV9; D is perhaps TRBD2 (7 bases). Trimming cost V 3 bases and J 3 bases, with 16 bases left between them. In germline, CDR1 is SGDLS, CDR2 YYNGEE. CDR3 length: 15 residues. This CDR3 is CASSALGGPVYEQYF. The CDR3 region has the DNA TGTGCCAGCAGCGCCCTCGGGGGGCCGGTCTACGAGCAGTACTTC.

In this sample, this clonotype turned up many times. The chain recombines TRBV5-1 with TRBJ2-5; D is unclear. V lost 1 base to trimming and J lost 3 bases, with 7 bases between them. The length of the CDR3 is 13 residues. Germline V gives CDR1 SGHRS, CDR2 YFSETQ. Here the CDR3 DNA reads TGCGCCAGCAGCTTGCTAAGTAAAGAGACCCAGTACTTC. Protein sequence: CASSLLSKETQYF.

This rearrangement joins TRBV19 to TRBJ1-2, with 9 bases aligning to TRBD1. The CDR3 has 17 amino acids. From germline, CDR1 is LNHDA and CDR2 SQIVND (reference sequence). Trimming removed 7 bases from V and 9 bases from J; junction bases left unmatched: 21. DNA of the CDR3: TGTGCCAGTACCCCTAAGAGGACAGGGGACCCCATCAGGCGCTACACCTTC. As protein: CASTPKRTGDPIRRYTF.

This chain joins TRBV4-2 and TRBJ2-7; no definite D call. CDR3 length: 14 amino acids. From germline, CDR1 is LGHNA and CDR2 YNFKEQ. The ends were cut back, 1 base at V and 0 bases at J, with 7 bases in the middle. CDR3 in amino acids: CASSQGIHSYEQYF. DNA for the CDR3: TGTGCCAGCAGCCAAGGAATTCACTCCTACGAGCAGTACTTC.

A word on this clonotype: This could be a read error, since a much larger clone is one nucleotide away. It is unclear where the CDR3 begins or ends on the DNA, so no DNA is shown, and the CDR3 is as TCRdb lists it. V gene TRBV2 combines with J gene TRBJ2-1; the table names TRBD1, a call not compared with the DNA. Germline CDR1 is SNHLY and CDR2 is FYNNEI. The CDR3 is 15 residues long, counting both termini. Here the CDR3 reads CASSFWGQGSNERFF.

The CDR3 region is CSVESGNTIYF. Here the CDR3 DNA reads TGCAGCGTTGAATCAGGAAACACCATATATTTT. The chain joins TRBV29-1 to TRBJ1-3; D is ambiguous. Germline assignment: CDR1 SQVTM and CDR2 ANQGSEA. The CDR3 has 11 residues. Trimming stripped 2 bases from V and 4 bases from J, with 3 bases between.

This clonotype was recorded many times. The V call is TRBV6-2 or TRBV6-3, the J call TRBJ2-3; D remains unclear. V gave up 2 bases and J gave up 2 bases, with 2 bases separating them. Germline V gives CDR1 MNHEY, CDR2 SVGEGT. CDR3 size: 12 residues. DNA for the CDR3: TGTGCCAGCAGTTACCCCACAGATACGCAGTATTTT. Its translation is CASSYPTDTQYF.